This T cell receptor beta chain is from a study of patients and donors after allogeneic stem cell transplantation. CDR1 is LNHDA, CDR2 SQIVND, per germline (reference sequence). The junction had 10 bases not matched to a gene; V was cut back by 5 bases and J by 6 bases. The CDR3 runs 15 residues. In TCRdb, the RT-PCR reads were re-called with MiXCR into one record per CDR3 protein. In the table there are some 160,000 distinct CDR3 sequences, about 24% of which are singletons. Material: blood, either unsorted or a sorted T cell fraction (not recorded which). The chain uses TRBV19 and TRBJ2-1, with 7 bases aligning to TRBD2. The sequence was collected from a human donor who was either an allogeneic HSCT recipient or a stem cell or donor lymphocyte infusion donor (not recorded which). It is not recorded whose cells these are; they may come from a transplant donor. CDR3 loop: CASSPPGGKGNEQFF. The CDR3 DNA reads TGTGCCAGTAGTCCCCCGGGAGGTAAGGGCAATGAGCAGTTCTTC.